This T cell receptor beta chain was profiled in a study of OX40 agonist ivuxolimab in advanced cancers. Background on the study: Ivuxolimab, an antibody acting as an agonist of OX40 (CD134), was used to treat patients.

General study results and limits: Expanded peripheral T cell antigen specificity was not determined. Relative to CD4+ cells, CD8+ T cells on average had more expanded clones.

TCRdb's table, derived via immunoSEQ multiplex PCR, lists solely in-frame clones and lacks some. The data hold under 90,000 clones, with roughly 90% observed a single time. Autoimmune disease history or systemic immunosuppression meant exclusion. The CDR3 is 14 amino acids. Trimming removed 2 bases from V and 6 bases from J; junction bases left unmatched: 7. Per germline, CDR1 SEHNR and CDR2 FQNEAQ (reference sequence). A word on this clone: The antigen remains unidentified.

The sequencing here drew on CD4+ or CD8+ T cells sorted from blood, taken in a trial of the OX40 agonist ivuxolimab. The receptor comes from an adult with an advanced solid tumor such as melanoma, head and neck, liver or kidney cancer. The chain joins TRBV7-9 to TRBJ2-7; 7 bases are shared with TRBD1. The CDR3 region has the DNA TGTGCCAGCAGCTTAAACAGGGGCGAAGGCGAGCAGTACTTC. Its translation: CASSLNRGEGEQYF.